These T cell receptor beta chains were read from a single sample in a study of cytomegalovirus exposure and HLA in healthy donors. Data came from immunoSEQ multiplex PCR; TCRdb stores just in-frame clones and leaves some out. The table shows about 100,000 clones, with roughly 75% occurring only once. Input material: PBMCs. The receptors come from a woman younger than 30 in good health and CMV-seropositive. Both conserved end residues are part of each CDR3. D genes are given only for firm matches. Only part of the rows carry a size: once, few, many, or a class if the clone is expanded.

V	J	size	D	DNA	CDR3
TRBV2	TRBJ2-5	.	TRBD2	TGTGCCAGCACCCCATGGGCTAGCGGGAACCAAGAGACCCAGTACTTC	CASTPWASGNQETQYF
TRBV19	TRBJ2-1	.	TRBD1	TGTGCCAGTTCGTCTACAGGGGACAATGAGCAGTTCTTC	CASSSTGDNEQFF
TRBV7-3	TRBJ2-7	once	.	TGTGCCAGCAGCTTAGACGGGGTCTCCGAGCAGTACTTC	CASSLDGVSEQYF
TRBV4-3	TRBJ2-5	.	TRBD2	TGCGCCAGCAGCCTGGGGCGTCTAGCGGGAAAAGAGACCCAGTACTTC	CASSLGRLAGKETQYF
TRBV9	TRBJ2-6	.	.	TGTGCCAGCAGCCTAAAGGGAGGGGGTGGGGCCAACGTCCTGACTTTC	CASSLKGGGGANVLTF
TRBV6-1	TRBJ2-3	.	TRBD1	TGTGCCAGCAGTGAGGGAACAGGGGCTGATACGCAGTATTTT	CASSEGTGADTQYF
TRBV5-6	TRBJ1-5	.	.	TGTGCCAGCAGCTCGTCCCCCAATCAGCCCCAGCATTTT	CASSSSPNQPQHF
TRBV7-3	TRBJ2-2	.	TRBD2	TGTGCCAGCAAGCGGGGGCCGAACACCGGGGAGCTGTTTTTT	CASKRGPNTGELFF
TRBV19	TRBJ2-3	.	.	TGTGCCAGTAGTTATCCAGGGGCCAGGGTAGATACGCAGTATTTT	CASSYPGARVDTQYF
TRBV7-2	TRBJ2-1	.	TRBD1	TGTGCCAGCAGCTTAGTGGGGACAGGGGCGGCTCGAAACAATGAGCAGTTCTTC	CASSLVGTGAARNNEQFF
TRBV11-3	TRBJ2-7	.	.	TGTGCCAGCAGCCCCGGGACTTCCTACGAGCAGTACTTC	CASSPGTSYEQYF
TRBV5-1	TRBJ2-3	.	.	TGCGCCAGCAGCTTGCGGGTCTCTAGCACAGATACGCAGTATTTT	CASSLRVSSTDTQYF
TRBV27	TRBJ2-7	.	TRBD1	TGTGCCAGCAGTCCCAGGACAGGGTTCTACGAGCAGTACTTC	CASSPRTGFYEQYF
TRBV14	TRBJ2-5	few	TRBD2	TGTGCCAGCAGCCAAGGGCGGGAGGGGACCCAGTACTTC	CASSQGREGTQYF
TRBV7-7	TRBJ2-1	few	TRBD2	TGTGCCAGCAGCTTAGCACTAGCGGGAGGGGTAAATGAGCAGTTCTTC	CASSLALAGGVNEQFF
TRBV9	TRBJ1-4	.	TRBD1	TGTGCCAGCAGCGCCGGGACAGGGGGCGAAAAACTGTTTTTT	CASSAGTGGEKLFF
TRBV5-4	TRBJ1-1	.	TRBD1	TGTGCCAGCAGCTTACCAGGGGGCTGGGGCACTGAAGCTTTCTTT	CASSLPGGWGTEAFF
TRBV7-9	TRBJ2-1	.	TRBD1	TGTGCCAGCAGCTTAAGAAGACAGGGGGCTGGTGAGCAGTTCTTC	CASSLRRQGAGEQFF
TRBV6-5	TRBJ2-7	.	TRBD1	TGTGCCAGCAGTTACGGACAGGGCTTTTCCTACGAGCAGTACTTC	CASSYGQGFSYEQYF
TRBV7-3	TRBJ2-1	.	TRBD2	TGTGCCAGCAGCTCCAGACTAGCGGGGGAGCAGTTCTTC	CASSSRLAGEQFF
TRBV27	TRBJ2-1	.	TRBD2	TGTGCAACCTTCCCTGGGACTAGCGGGAGGGGGGAGCAGTTCTTC	CATFPGTSGRGEQFF
TRBV28	TRBJ1-5	.	.	TGTGCCAGCAGAGGGGTCGGTCAGCCCCAGCATTTT	CASRGVGQPQHF
TRBV14	TRBJ1-3	.	.	TGTGCCAGCAGCCAAGGCGGCAGAAGCTCTGGAAACACCATATATTTT	CASSQGGRSSGNTIYF
TRBV7-3	TRBJ2-2	.	.	TGTGCCAGCAGCTCCAGGGTCACCGGGGAGCTGTTTTTT	CASSSRVTGELFF
TRBV28	TRBJ2-7	.	.	TGTGCCAGCAGCCGCGGGGCTTACGAGCAGTACTTC	CASSRGAYEQYF
TRBV27	TRBJ1-5	.	.	TGTGCCAGCAGCCCCGGACTGTTTTTGGAGCCCCAGCATTTT	CASSPGLFLEPQHF
TRBV2	TRBJ1-1	.	.	TGTGCCAGCAGTGAAGGGGGGGGGACAGAAGCTTTCTTT	CASSEGGGTEAFF
TRBV7-2	TRBJ1-1	once	.	TGTGCCAGCAGCTTAGGATGGGGCAACACTGAAGCTTTCTTT	CASSLGWGNTEAFF
TRBV28	TRBJ2-1	.	.	TGTGCCAGCAGCCCCGGGAGATTCTACAATGAGCAGTTCTTC	CASSPGRFYNEQFF
TRBV14	TRBJ2-6	few	TRBD2	TGTGCCAGCAGCCTTTACGGACTAGCGGACTTGTCTGGGGCCAACGTCCTGACTTTC	CASSLYGLADLSGANVLTF
TRBV7-9	TRBJ2-1	.	TRBD1	TGTGCCAGCGGACGGGGACAGTGGGAGCAGTTCTTC	CASGRGQWEQFF
TRBV19	TRBJ1-1	once	TRBD1	TGTGCCAGTAGTACCGGACAGGGGGCGGCGAACACTGAAGCTTTCTTT	CASSTGQGAANTEAFF
TRBV28	TRBJ2-1	.	.	TGTGCCAGCAGTCCCGGACAGTACAATGAGCAGTTCTTC	CASSPGQYNEQFF
TRBV7-9	TRBJ2-2	.	TRBD2	TGTGCCAGCAGCTTCTCCCGTCTAGCGGTGGTCTCCGGGGAGCTGTTTTTT	CASSFSRLAVVSGELFF
TRBV5-4	TRBJ1-1	.	TRBD1	TGTGCCAGCAGCTTCGACAGGGCGAACACTGAAGCTTTCTTT	CASSFDRANTEAFF
TRBV30	TRBJ1-3	.	TRBD1	TGTGCCTGGAGTCCCGGGACAGGGAACACCATATATTTT	CAWSPGTGNTIYF
TRBV7-7	TRBJ2-2	.	.	TGTGCTAGCAGCTTAGCTCCCTGGAGGGCCGGGGAGCTGTTTTTT	CASSLAPWRAGELFF
TRBV28	TRBJ2-7	once	.	TGTGCCAGCAGTTTACGACAAACCCGGGGAGTCTCCTACGAGCAGTACTTC	CASSLRQTRGVSYEQYF
TRBV5-6	TRBJ1-5	few	.	TGTGCCAGCAGCTCCTTGGGGGGGTCCCTCTATAGCAATCAGCCCCAGCATTTT	CASSSLGGSLYSNQPQHF
TRBV2	TRBJ1-1	.	.	TGTGCCAGCAGATCCTTGGGGGGGAACACTGAAGCTTTCTTT	CASRSLGGNTEAFF
TRBV28	TRBJ2-5	.	.	TGTGCCAGCAGTCTTACAGGGACGCAAGAGACCCAGTACTTC	CASSLTGTQETQYF
TRBV10-2	TRBJ2-3	.	TRBD2	TGCGCCAGCAGTGACGGGACTGGGAGGGCAGATACGCAGTATTTT	CASSDGTGRADTQYF
TRBV19	TRBJ2-3	.	.	TGTGCCAGTACCAACCCAAGCGGAGGCACAGATACGCAGTATTTT	CASTNPSGGTDTQYF
TRBV4-2	TRBJ2-5	.	.	TGTGCCAGCAGCCAAGATGCAGGGGAGACCCAGTACTTC	CASSQDAGETQYF
TRBV2	TRBJ2-3	.	TRBD1	TGTGCCAGCAGCGGACAGGGGAGCACAGATACGCAGTATTTT	CASSGQGSTDTQYF
TRBV19	TRBJ2-7	.	.	TGTGCCAGTAGTGTCAAACTCTCGACAGGTTCTTCCTACGAGCAGTACTTC	CASSVKLSTGSSYEQYF
TRBV4-3	TRBJ2-7	many	TRBD1	TGCGCCAGCAGCCCGGGACAGCACTCCTACGAGCAGTACTTC	CASSPGQHSYEQYF
TRBV18	TRBJ2-3	.	.	TGTGCCAGCTCACCACGCGGGGACACAGATACGCAGTATTTT	CASSPRGDTDTQYF
TRBV7-9	TRBJ2-1	once	TRBD2	TGTGCCAGCACCCCGGGGACTAGCGGCTTATTCAATGAGCAGTTCTTC	CASTPGTSGLFNEQFF
TRBV5-1	TRBJ1-2	.	TRBD1	TGCGCCAGCAGCGGAGGGACAGTAGATAGGGGCTACACCTTC	CASSGGTVDRGYTF
TRBV6-6	TRBJ2-5	.	.	TGTGCCAGTTCTGCCTCACCGTCCGGGGAGACCCAGTACTTC	CASSASPSGETQYF
TRBV15	TRBJ2-3	few	.	TGTGCCACCAGCAGAGATCGGTCTAATTTAGATACGCAGTATTTT	CATSRDRSNLDTQYF
TRBV7-9	TRBJ2-7	few	TRBD1	TGTGCCAGCAGTTCCGACAGGGGACGCTACGAGCAGTACTTC	CASSSDRGRYEQYF
TRBV2	TRBJ2-5	.	.	TGTGCCAGCAGGGGAGTCGGTGAGACCCAGTACTTC	CASRGVGETQYF
TRBV29-1	TRBJ1-2	.	TRBD1	TGCAGCGTAGCCGGGACAGGGGACTATGGCTACACCTTC	CSVAGTGDYGYTF
TRBV27	TRBJ2-7	.	TRBD2	TGTGCCAGCAGTTTAACGGGAGGCGATCTTGAACAGTACTTC	CASSLTGGDLEQYF
TRBV6-4	TRBJ2-1	.	TRBD2	TGTGCCAGCAGTGACAGCGTCACTAGCGGGGAGCAGTTCTTC	CASSDSVTSGEQFF
TRBV10-3	TRBJ2-7	.	TRBD2	TGTGCCATCAGTGAGTCTCGTCCCCTTAGCGGGACTCCGACAGGCGAGCAGTACTTC	CAISESRPLSGTPTGEQYF
TRBV27	TRBJ2-7	.	.	TGTGCCAGCAGCCCCAAATCCGCTAGTGAGCAGTACTTC	CASSPKSASEQYF
TRBV29-1	TRBJ2-7	few	TRBD2	TGCAGCGTTGAAGGGGGGGAGGGGATAGAGTACGAGCAGTACTTC	CSVEGGEGIEYEQYF